Given below is one T cell receptor (beta chain) in context. The germline V gene encodes CDR1 KGHSH and CDR2 LQKENI. J was trimmed by 2 bases and V by 2 bases; bases with no gene match: 1. The CDR3 loop spans 15 amino acids. For recovered donors of Cohort 3, there were two negative PCRs, clearance, or symptom resolution. This table comes from immunoSEQ multiplex PCR, and its TCRdb copy is limited to in-frame clones, with some not included. The sample lists about 150,000 clones, approximately 80% seen once, with around 6.2% in the top ten. The sample is drawn from a study of blood T cell repertoires in COVID-19.

This chain connects TRBV18 to TRBJ2-1, with TRBD1 matching 9 bases. The sequenced material came from PBMCs or T cells enriched from blood (not recorded which). The clonotype was recovered from a woman aged 35 to 49 who had recovered from COVID-19. This CDR3 is CASSPTGGAYNEQFF. DNA for the CDR3: TGTGCCAGCTCACCAACAGGGGGCGCCTACAATGAGCAGTTCTTC.